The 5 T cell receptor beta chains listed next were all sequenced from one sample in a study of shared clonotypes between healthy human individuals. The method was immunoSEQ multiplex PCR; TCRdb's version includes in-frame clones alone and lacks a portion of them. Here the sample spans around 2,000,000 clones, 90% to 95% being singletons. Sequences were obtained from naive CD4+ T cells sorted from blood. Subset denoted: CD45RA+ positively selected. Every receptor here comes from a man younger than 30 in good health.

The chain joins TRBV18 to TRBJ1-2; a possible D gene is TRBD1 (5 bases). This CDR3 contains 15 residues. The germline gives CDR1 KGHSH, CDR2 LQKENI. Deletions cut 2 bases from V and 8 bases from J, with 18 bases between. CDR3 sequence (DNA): TGTGCCAGCTCACCAACAGGACCCTCCCCGGACGGCTACACCTTC. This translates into CASSPTGPSPDGYTF. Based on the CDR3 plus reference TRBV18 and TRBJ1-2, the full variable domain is NAGVMQNPRHLVRRRGQEARLRCSPMKGHSHVYWYRQLPEEGLKFMVYLQKENIIDESGMPKERFSAEFPKEGPSILRIQQVVRGDSAAYFCASSPTGPSPDGYTFGSGTRLTVV.

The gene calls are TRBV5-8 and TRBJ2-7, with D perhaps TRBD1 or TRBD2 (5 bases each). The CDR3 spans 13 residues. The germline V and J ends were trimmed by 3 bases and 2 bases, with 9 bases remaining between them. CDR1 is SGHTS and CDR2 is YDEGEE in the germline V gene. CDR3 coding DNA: TGTGCCAGCAGCTGGGACGGTGCCTACGAGCAGTACTTC. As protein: CASSWDGAYEQYF.

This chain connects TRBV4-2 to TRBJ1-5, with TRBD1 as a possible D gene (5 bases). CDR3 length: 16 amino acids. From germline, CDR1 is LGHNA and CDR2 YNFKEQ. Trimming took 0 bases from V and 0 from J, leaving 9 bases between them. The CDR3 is CASSQEGELSNQPQHF. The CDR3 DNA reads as TGTGCCAGCAGCCAAGAGGGGGAGCTTAGCAATCAGCCCCAGCATTTT.

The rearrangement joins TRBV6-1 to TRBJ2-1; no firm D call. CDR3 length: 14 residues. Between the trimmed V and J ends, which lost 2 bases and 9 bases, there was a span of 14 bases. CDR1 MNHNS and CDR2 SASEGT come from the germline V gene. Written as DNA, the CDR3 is TGTGCCAGCAGTGAAAAGGCAGGATTGGCTGAGCAGTTCTTC. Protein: CASSEKAGLAEQFF.

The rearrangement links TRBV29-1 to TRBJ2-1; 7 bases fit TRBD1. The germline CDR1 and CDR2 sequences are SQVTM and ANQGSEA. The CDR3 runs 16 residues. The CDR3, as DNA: TGCGGGACCGGGACAGTGGAAACCTTTACCTACAATGAGCAGTTCTTC. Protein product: CGTGTVETFTYNEQFF.